These T cell receptor beta chains were read from a single sample in a study of blood T cell repertoires in COVID-19. Measured with immunoSEQ multiplex PCR; TCRdb has only the in-frame clones, and not every one. The table lists approximately 130,000 clones, around 87% of them singletons, with about 16% in the top ten. The source material was peripheral blood. The receptors stem from a woman aged 45-65 years who had recovered from COVID-19. CDR3s include the opening cysteine and the closing phenylalanine or tryptophan. The D gene is left open where the match is weak. Some rows have no size entry. The others give once, few or many, or a class for an expanded clone.

>TRBD1|TRBJ1-2|TRBV6-5|-
CASRNDRGRYGYTF
TGTGCCAGCAGAAACGACAGGGGTCGCTATGGCTACACCTTC
>TRBD2|TRBJ2-1|TRBV5-1|-
CASSRSGRALGNEQFF
TGCGCCAGCAGCCGTAGCGGGAGGGCCTTGGGTAATGAGCAGTTCTTC
>-|TRBJ2-5|TRBV18|-
CASSPRGHSQETQYF
TGTGCCAGCTCACCAAGGGGCCACAGCCAAGAGACCCAGTACTTC
>-|TRBJ2-5|TRBV12-3/TRBV12-4|-
CASTRGETQYF
TGTGCCAGCACAAGGGGGGAGACCCAGTACTTC
>-|TRBJ1-2|TRBV25-1|once
CASSGAGNYGYTF
TGTGCCAGCAGTGGGGCAGGGAACTATGGCTACACCTTC
>-|TRBJ1-4|TRBV15|-
CATSNLQKVNEKLFF
TGTGCCACCAGCAACCTCCAGAAAGTTAATGAAAAACTGTTTTTT
>TRBD1|TRBJ1-5|TRBV18|-
CASSPGQGIAQPQHF
TGTGCCAGCTCCCCTGGACAGGGAATCGCTCAGCCCCAGCATTTT
>TRBD1|TRBJ1-1|TRBV28|-
CASSSDRVRAFF
TGTGCCAGCAGCTCGGACAGGGTGAGAGCTTTCTTT
>-|TRBJ2-1|TRBV9|-
CASRPLSSYNEQFF
TGTGCCAGCAGACCCCTTAGCTCCTACAATGAGCAGTTCTTC
>-|TRBJ2-2|TRBV27|-
CASSGSRQLNTGELFF
TGTGCCAGCAGTGGGTCGCGACAGCTTAACACCGGGGAGCTGTTTTTT
>TRBD1|TRBJ2-1|TRBV24-1|-
CATRGQIHNEQFF
TGTGCCACCCGGGGACAGATCCACAATGAGCAGTTCTTC
>TRBD1|TRBJ1-1|TRBV20-1|-
CSASGDSNTEAFF
TGCAGTGCTAGTGGGGACAGCAACACTGAAGCTTTCTTT
>-|TRBJ1-2|TRBV11-2|-
CASSLAQGGSGYTF
TGTGCCAGCAGCTTAGCCCAGGGTGGTTCTGGCTACACCTTC
>TRBD2|TRBJ2-1|TRBV5-1|once
CASSLSLAGGWGEQFF
TGCGCCAGCAGCTTATCACTAGCGGGGGGATGGGGCGAGCAGTTCTTC
>-|TRBJ1-3|TRBV2|-
CASSESSGNTIYF
TGTGCCAGCAGTGAGTCTTCTGGAAACACCATATATTTT
>TRBD1|TRBJ1-2|TRBV29-1|-
CSVERDSIYGYTF
TGCAGCGTTGAGCGGGACAGCATCTATGGCTACACCTTC
>-|TRBJ1-6|TRBV11-3|-
CASSLSGTEVLSPLHF
TGTGCCAGCAGCCTAAGCGGGACGGAGGTTTTGTCACCCCTCCACTTT
>TRBD2|TRBJ2-5|TRBV19|-
CASSIRGTSGIQETQYF
TGTGCCAGTAGTATAAGAGGGACTAGCGGGATTCAAGAGACCCAGTACTTC
>-|TRBJ1-2|TRBV6-1|-
CASSEIGQGPYGYTF
TGTGCCAGCAGTGAAATTGGGCAGGGCCCCTATGGCTACACCTTC
>TRBD2|TRBJ2-3|TRBV15|-
CATSRRTSGTDTQYF
TGTGCCACCAGCAGACGGACTAGCGGGACAGATACGCAGTATTTT
>TRBD2|TRBJ2-3|TRBV24-1|once
CATSDPMTSGSPDTQYF
TGTGCCACCAGTGATCCGATGACTAGCGGGAGCCCAGATACGCAGTATTTT
>-|TRBJ2-3|TRBV27|-
CASSPGWGTDTQYF
TGTGCCAGCAGCCCAGGATGGGGCACAGATACGCAGTATTTT
>TRBD2|TRBJ2-5|TRBV9|-
CASSVGTSGNQVETQYF
TGTGCCAGCAGCGTTGGGACTAGCGGGAATCAGGTGGAGACCCAGTACTTC
>-|TRBJ2-7|TRBV5-8|-
CASSPRRWQYF
TGTGCCAGCAGCCCTAGACGGTGGCAGTACTTC
>TRBD1|TRBJ2-5|TRBV4-1|-
CASSQLPVTGGFGKTQYF
TGCGCCAGCAGCCAACTCCCGGTGACAGGGGGCTTCGGAAAGACCCAGTACTTC
>TRBD1|TRBJ1-4|TRBV9|-
CASSVAPGQGGAGATNEKLFF
TGTGCCAGCAGCGTAGCCCCGGGACAGGGAGGCGCGGGGGCAACTAATGAAAAACTGTTTTTT
>-|TRBJ1-3|TRBV6-1|-
CASSPIRGNTIYF
TGTGCCAGCAGCCCTATTAGGGGGAACACCATATATTTT
>TRBD2|TRBJ2-7|TRBV4-3|-
CASSQAIAGAHEQYF
TGCGCCAGCAGCCAAGCGATAGCGGGAGCTCACGAGCAGTACTTC
>-|TRBJ2-2|TRBV9|-
CASSKRRDTTGELFF
TGTGCCAGCAGCAAACGGCGGGATACTACCGGGGAGCTGTTTTTT
>TRBD2|TRBJ2-3|TRBV11-2|-
CASSPGTSGISTDTQYF
TGTGCCAGCAGCCCCGGGACTAGCGGAATAAGCACAGATACGCAGTATTTT
>-|TRBJ2-7|TRBV19|-
CASARQVPYEQYF
TGTGCCAGTGCCAGACAGGTCCCCTACGAGCAGTACTTC
>TRBD1|TRBJ1-2|TRBV12-3/TRBV12-4|-
CASRGGQDPLLYF
TGTGCCAGCAGGGGTGGACAGGATCCCCTCCTCTACTTC
>-|TRBJ1-4|TRBV30|-
CAWIPRVGTVFF
TGTGCCTGGATCCCCAGGGTGGGAACGGTGTTTTTT